This TCR beta chain was recovered during a study of chronic HIV infection and antiretroviral therapy. TCRdb re-derived calls from the 5' RACE reads in MiXCR, one entry per CDR3 protein. The profile shows about 38,000 distinct CDR3 sequences, 7% to 10% of them singletons. This clonotype was counted many times. The TCR was taken from an adult who had HIV and had not received antiretroviral therapy, or was an uninfected healthy control (not recorded which). Sequencing was carried out using peripheral blood.

The CDR3 DNA follows: TGTGCCAGCAGTTTGTATCACAACACCGGGGAGCTGTTTTTT. It codes for CASSLYHNTGELFF. The chain has TRBV6-2 or TRBV6-3 and TRBJ2-2, with unresolved D. Trimming cost V 4 bases and J 2 bases, with 8 bases left between them. This CDR3 region has 14 residues. Germline lookup yields CDR1 MNHEY and CDR2 SVGEGT.